Below, 21 T cell receptor beta chains from the same sample are listed, as sequenced in a study of T cells in Graves' hyperthyroidism and ophthalmopathy. There were TCR beta CDR3 regions amplified from RNA transcripts. First-round RT-PCR with HTBI primers amplified the TCR CDR3 region. Each CDR3 protein gets one entry after TCRdb re-called the multiplex PCR reads with MiXCR. The sample has more than 450,000 distinct CDR3 sequences; 12% to 15% are singletons. The sequenced material came from blood. The receptors come from a woman aged 40 to 49 with Graves' hyperthyroidism.

This clonotype was seen ten or more times. The chain uses TRBV7-9 and TRBJ2-7; 9 bases are shared with TRBD1. The CDR3 length is 14 residues. Germline CDR1 reads SEHNR; CDR2 reads FQNEAQ (reference sequence). After removal of 7 bases from V and 5 bases from J, the junction contained 9 bases not matched to a gene. This CDR3 reads CASTRRDRVHEQYF. CDR3 bases: TGTGCCAGCACCCGGAGGGACAGGGTCCACGAGCAGTACTTC.

This clonotype was recorded at least ten times. The gene calls are TRBV11-2 and TRBJ2-7; 12 bases align to TRBD2. This CDR3 has 18 residues. Germline V gene sequence: CDR1 SGHAT, CDR2 FQNNGV. The J segment lost 3 bases and the V segment lost 6 bases, leaving 15 bases of the junction unmatched. The CDR3 bases are TGTGCCAGCAGGAACCTTAGGACTAGCGGGGCCGGAATCTACGAGCAGTACTTC. It codes for CASRNLRTSGAGIYEQYF.

This clonotype was seen only a few times. The rearrangement links TRBV6-2 or TRBV6-3 to TRBJ2-7, with 7 positions matching TRBD1. CDR1 MNHEY and CDR2 SVGEGT come from the germline V gene. CDR3 size: 13 residues. V was pared by 2 bases and J by 5 bases, with 3 bases of the junction left unmatched. The CDR3, as DNA: TGTGCCAGCAGTTACCGAGGGGGCCACGAGCAGTACTTC. Protein: CASSYRGGHEQYF.

This clonotype was seen many times. The chain links TRBV11-3 to TRBJ2-7; D remains unclear. The CDR3 consists of 14 residues. CDR1 is SGHNT, CDR2 YENEEA, per germline. Deletions cut 0 bases from V and 6 bases from J, with 12 bases between. The CDR3 spells CASSLDMSTPEQYF. The CDR3 DNA sequence: TGTGCCAGCAGCTTAGATATGTCGACCCCCGAGCAGTACTTC.

Many counts were recorded for this clonotype. The rearrangement joins TRBV2 to TRBJ2-3, with 7 bases aligning to TRBD1. Germline assignment: CDR1 SNHLY and CDR2 FYNNEI. V shed 4 bases, J shed 10 bases, and the junction held 2 bases outside the gene matches. This CDR3 has 11 residues. The CDR3 reads CASSGGGPQYF. CDR3 bases: TGTGCCAGCAGTGGAGGGGGCCCGCAGTATTTT.

The sample holds many counts of this clonotype. The V call is TRBV20-1, the J call TRBJ2-1; D may be TRBD2 (6 bases). Germline assignment: CDR1 DFQATT and CDR2 SNEGSKA (reference sequence). The V and J ends lost 4 bases and 2 bases respectively, with 12 bases between them. This CDR3 is 14 amino acids long. This chain's CDR3 is CSAIGGETYNEQFF. In nucleotides, the CDR3 is TGCAGTGCTATAGGCGGGGAGACCTACAATGAGCAGTTCTTC.

Comment on this clonotype: Given a much more abundant clone one base away, this may be a read error. The chain couples TRBV6-1 to TRBJ2-7; D remains ambiguous. The CDR3 is 13 amino acids. V was trimmed by 5 bases and J by 3 bases, leaving 11 bases between them. Germline loops: CDR1 MNHNS, CDR2 SASEGT. DNA for the CDR3: TGTGCCAGCAGTCTCGCAACTCACTACGAGCAGTACTTC. Its protein product is CASSLATHYEQYF.

The chain uses TRBV4-2 and TRBJ1-2, with D uncertain. Germline CDR1 is LGHNA and CDR2 is YNFKEQ. This CDR3 region has 13 residues. Trimming shortened V by 0 bases and J by 5 bases, and 7 bases separated the two germline ends. For the CDR3, the DNA is TGTGCCAGCAGCCAAGATCGGTCTTATGGCTACACCTTC. It specifies CASSQDRSYGYTF.

This clonotype has at least ten counts. In nucleotides, the CDR3 is TGCGCCAGCAGCCTCGCGACCCGGGACACTTTCTCTGGAAACACCATATATTTT. This gives the protein CASSLATRDTFSGNTIYF. This chain joins TRBV5-1 and TRBJ1-3; D is perhaps TRBD1 (6 bases). The CDR3 runs to 18 residues. Per germline, CDR1 SGHRS and CDR2 YFSETQ. Trimming removed 4 bases at V and 0 bases at J, with 20 bases between.

This clonotype showed up many times. This sequence joins TRBV6-2 or TRBV6-3 and TRBJ1-1, with D possibly being TRBD1 (6 bases). With 6 bases removed from V and 0 bases from J, the gap between germline ends came to 20 bases. The germline gives CDR1 MNHEY, CDR2 SVGEGT. The CDR3 runs 17 residues. CDR3 region: CASSPLGQSYMNTEAFF. In DNA, the CDR3 is TGTGCCAGCAGCCCCCTTGGACAGTCATACATGAACACTGAAGCTTTCTTT.

The chain couples TRBV6-4 to TRBJ2-3; 8 bases agree with TRBD1. The CDR3 is 15 amino acids. V shed 3 bases, J shed 4 bases, and the junction held 6 bases outside the gene matches. Germline values: CDR1 MRHNA, CDR2 SNTAGT. CDR3 bases: TGTGCCAGCAGTGAGGACAGGGTAGAATCAGATACGCAGTATTTT. This translates into CASSEDRVESDTQYF.

This clonotype occurred many times. Written as DNA, the CDR3 is TGTGCCAGCAGCTTAGACAGGGCGGGGGAGACCCAGTACTTC. Encoded protein: CASSLDRAGETQYF. The gene calls are TRBV11-2 and TRBJ2-5; perhaps TRBD2 as D (6 bases). V was cut by 0 bases and J by 5 bases, with 10 bases left in between. The germline CDR1 and CDR2 sequences are SGHAT and FQNNGV. The CDR3 has 14 amino acids.

This clonotype showed up just once. This chain uses TRBV11-2 with TRBJ1-3, with D uncertain. Deletions cut 1 base from V and 0 bases from J, with 10 bases between. This CDR3 region has 16 residues. Per the germline V gene, CDR1 is SGHAT and CDR2 is FQNNGV. CDR3 sequence: CASSLVHTLSGNTIYF. In DNA, the CDR3 is TGTGCCAGCAGCTTAGTTCATACTCTCTCTGGAAACACCATATATTTT. Full variable domain (rest looked up from reference TRBV11-2 and TRBJ1-3): EAGVAQSPRYKIIEKRQSVAFWCNPISGHATLYWYQQILGQGPKLLIQFQNNGVVDDSQLPKDRFSAERLKGVDSTLKIQPAKLEDSAVYLCASSLVHTLSGNTIYFGEGSWLTVV.

This rearrangement joins TRBV12-3 or TRBV12-4 to TRBJ1-6, with 8 bases lining up with TRBD1. The junction had 3 bases not matched to a gene; V was cut back by 6 bases and J by 5 bases. This CDR3 is built from 14 residues. CDR3 region: CASSPTGDNSPLHF. CDR3 DNA sequence: TGTGCCAGCAGCCCGACAGGGGATAATTCACCCCTCCACTTT.

This chain joins TRBV19 and TRBJ2-7; D not resolved. Matching the DNA end better, TRBJ2-1 makes the J call doubtful. CDR3 size: 14 residues. Germline CDR1 is LNHDA and CDR2 is SQIVND (reference sequence). DNA for the CDR3: TGTGCCAGTAGTATCGGGCCCATTATCTACGAGCAGTTCTTC. This codes for CASSIGPIIYEQFF.

The V and J genes are TRBV19 and TRBJ2-1; D gene unclear. Germline-derived CDR1 and CDR2 are LNHDA and SQIVND (reference sequence). The CDR3 has 12 amino acids. Trimming removed 10 bases at V and 4 bases at J, with 11 bases between. DNA for the CDR3: TGTGCCATTACCGACGGATACAATGAGCAGTTCTTC. The encoded protein is CAITDGYNEQFF.

This clonotype occurred once. This chain connects TRBV19 to TRBJ2-2; D remains ambiguous. The CDR3 length is 14 residues. Trimming stripped 7 bases from V and 4 bases from J, with 13 bases between. Germline CDR1 is LNHDA and CDR2 is SQIVND (reference sequence). The CDR3 sequence is CASNWGMITGELFF. The CDR3 nucleotides read TGTGCCAGTAATTGGGGAATGATCACCGGGGAGCTGTTTTTT.

There are many counts of this clonotype. The rearrangement uses TRBV28 and TRBJ2-1; D is perhaps TRBD1 (5 bases). Germline V gene sequence: CDR1 MDHEN, CDR2 SYDVKM. CDR3 length: 16 amino acids. Trimming removed 3 bases from V and 2 bases from J, with 14 bases in between. Written as DNA, the CDR3 is TGTGCCAGCAGTTTGGGCGAAGGGGCCACCTACAATGAGCAGTTCTTC. Its protein is CASSLGEGATYNEQFF.

This clonotype has at least ten counts. CDR3 bases: TGTGCCAGCAGCTTAGAGGGCGGCTATGGCTACACCTTC. It specifies CASSLEGGYGYTF. This chain joins TRBV11-3 and TRBJ1-2; D is unclear. Germline V gene data show CDR1 as SGHNT and CDR2 as YENEEA. V gave up 0 bases and J gave up 4 bases, with 6 bases separating them. The CDR3 runs 13 residues.

This clonotype was detected many times. V usage is TRBV29-1 and J usage is TRBJ1-1; D not resolved. The CDR3 covers 12 residues. The germline V gene encodes CDR1 SQVTM and CDR2 ANQGSEA. Trimming removed 3 bases at V and 1 base at J, with 6 bases between. The CDR3 protein is CSVDWRNTEAFF. For the CDR3, the DNA is TGCAGCGTTGACTGGAGGAACACTGAAGCTTTCTTT.

The chain joins TRBV7-2 to TRBJ2-5, with TRBD2 matching 10 bases. V was pared by 5 bases and J by 4 bases, with 13 bases of the junction left unmatched. The CDR3 consists of 17 residues. Germline-derived CDR1 and CDR2 are SGHTA and FQGNSA. The CDR3 DNA follows: TGTGCCAGCAGCGCATTTGTTAAAGCGGGAGGGACAGAGACCCAGTACTTC. It codes for CASSAFVKAGGTETQYF.